These 25 T cell receptor beta chains share one sample of origin, sequenced in a study of PD-1 blockade in classical Hodgkin lymphoma. TCRdb's copy holds only in-frame clones and misses some; the assay was immunoSEQ multiplex PCR. This table holds about 44,000 clones, roughly 65% found once. Described time point: cycle 4 day 1 (C4D1), after 6 weeks of nivolumab. Every patient was affected by relapse after autologous stem cell transplantation, while exposure to brentuximab vedotin was not uniform. The specimen was peripheral blood mononuclear cells (PBMCs), collected before the fourth cycle of nivolumab. These receptors all stem from a human donor with classical Hodgkin lymphoma.

This clone was seen just once. As DNA, the CDR3 is TGTGCCAGCAGCAGGTGGCCAGCATCGAACACCGGGGAGCTGTTTTTT. This encodes CASSRWPASNTGELFF. This sequence joins TRBV2 and TRBJ2-2, with D unresolved. This CDR3 has 16 amino acids. The germline gives CDR1 SNHLY, CDR2 FYNNEI. Trimming pared 6 bases from V and 0 bases from J, leaving 14 bases between.

A single count supports this clone. The same CDR3 is also encoded by other DNA sequences in this sample. The J gene is TRBJ2-7, the V gene TRBV5-1; no firm D call. There are 13 residues in the CDR3. Germline CDR1 reads SGHRS; CDR2 reads YFSETQ. Trimming left V 4 bases short and J 0 bases short, with 8 bases between. The CDR3: CASSPASSYEQYF. CDR3 sequence (DNA): TGCGCCAGCAGCCCGGCCAGCTCCTACGAGCAGTACTTC.

This chain links TRBV5-4 with TRBJ2-7; 7 bases map to TRBD2. Germline V gene data show CDR1 as SGHNT and CDR2 as YYREEE (reference sequence). J gave up 7 bases and V 0 bases, and 10 bases lay outside the gene matches. The CDR3 sequence is 15 residues long. CDR3 amino acids: CASSLGAGVRGEQYF. CDR3 coding DNA: TGTGCCAGCAGCTTGGGCGCGGGGGTCCGGGGGGAGCAGTACTTC.

This rearrangement joins TRBV5-1 to TRBJ2-7; the match to TRBD1 covers 7 bases. Germline-derived CDR1 and CDR2 are SGHRS and YFSETQ. The CDR3 is 14 amino acids. The ends lost 5 bases at V and 5 bases at J; junction bases unmatched: 10. The CDR3 region is CASSSPGGRNEQYF. The CDR3 DNA reads TGCGCCAGCAGTTCTCCAGGGGGTAGAAACGAGCAGTACTTC.

This rearrangement joins TRBV7-9 to TRBJ1-3; D not resolved. Trimming stripped 1 base from V and 0 bases from J, with 13 bases between. Germline loops: CDR1 SEHNR, CDR2 FQNEAQ (reference sequence). The CDR3 is made up of 17 amino acids. The CDR3 region is CASSLGASDFSGNTIYF. The CDR3 bases are TGTGCCAGCAGCTTAGGGGCCAGCGATTTCTCTGGAAACACCATATATTTT.

This clone was seen a few times. The chain is built from TRBV6-5 and TRBJ1-2; D ambiguous. Per germline, CDR1 MNHEY and CDR2 SVGAGI. There are 14 residues in the CDR3. V dropped 3 bases and J dropped 0 bases, with 8 bases sitting between them. CDR3: CASSYLSANYGYTF. The CDR3, as DNA: TGTGCCAGCAGTTATTTAAGTGCTAACTATGGCTACACCTTC.

In its sample, this clone was seen a few times. The chain couples TRBV7-2 to TRBJ1-6; D gene unclear. Trimming left V 6 bases short and J 6 bases short, with 24 bases between. This CDR3 spans 18 amino acids. Germline loops: CDR1 SGHTA, CDR2 FQGNSA. In DNA form, the CDR3 reads TGTGCCAGCAGTTCCGGGCCCCGGGAAGCGGGGATTAATTCACCCCTCCACTTT. This sequence encodes CASSSGPREAGINSPLHF.

This clone was picked up one time. The rearrangement joins TRBV6-5 to TRBJ2-3, with a weak D call TRBD1 (5 bases). V gave up 4 bases and J gave up 7 bases, with 12 bases separating them. CDR1 is MNHEY, CDR2 SVGAGI, per germline. The CDR3 loop spans 13 amino acids. CDR3 in amino acids: CASSSGQGYTQYF. The CDR3, as DNA: TGTGCCAGCAGTTCAGGGCAGGGTTATACGCAGTATTTT.

This sequence joins TRBV5-1 and TRBJ2-2, with TRBD2 identical over 8 bases. CDR1 is SGHRS and CDR2 is YFSETQ in the germline V gene. The ends lost 5 bases at V and 4 bases at J; junction bases unmatched: 4. CDR3 length equals 14 residues. CDR3 in amino acids: CASRLAAGTGELFF. CDR3 DNA sequence: TGCGCCAGCAGACTAGCGGCGGGCACCGGGGAGCTGTTTTTT. The complete variable domain, with remaining parts taken from reference TRBV5-1 and TRBJ2-2, reads KAGVTQTPRYLIKTRGQQVTLSCSPISGHRSVSWYQQTPGQGLQFLFEYFSETQRNKGNFPGRFSGRQFSNSRSEMNVSTLELGDSALYLCASRLAAGTGELFFGEGSRLTVL.

The chain is built from TRBV27 and TRBJ2-7; weak D call: TRBD1 (6 bases). Germline CDR1 is MNHEY and CDR2 is SMNVEV (reference sequence). V dropped 5 bases and J dropped 3 bases, with 8 bases sitting between them. CDR3 length: 12 residues. CDR3 sequence: CASSDRFYEQYF. In DNA, the CDR3 is TGTGCCAGCAGTGACAGGTTCTACGAGCAGTACTTC.

This clone turned up a few times. V is TRBV7-2 and J is TRBJ2-1; 9 bases fit TRBD2. This CDR3 comprises 14 residues. Trimming cost V 3 bases and J 4 bases; bases outside gene matches: 1. Germline CDR1 is SGHTA and CDR2 is FQGNSA. CDR3 region: CASSLLAGYNEQFF. CDR3 DNA sequence: TGTGCCAGCAGCTTGCTAGCGGGATACAATGAGCAGTTCTTC.

This clone turned up a few times. The chain employs TRBV9 and TRBJ2-7, with 7 bases lining up with TRBD1. V was clipped by 0 bases and J by 7 bases; unmatched bases: 10. This CDR3 is built from 15 residues. Germline V gives CDR1 SGDLS, CDR2 YYNGEE. The CDR3 DNA reads TGTGCCAGCAGCGTAGACAGTGACAGGGCGTTTGAGCAGTACTTC. Protein sequence: CASSVDSDRAFEQYF.

The rearrangement links TRBV5-4 to TRBJ2-3; 11 nucleotides agree with TRBD2. Germline V lookup: CDR1 SGHNT, CDR2 YYREEE (reference sequence). With 0 bases clipped from V and 3 bases from J, the junction kept 3 bases outside the gene matches. The CDR3 spans 16 residues. Written as DNA, the CDR3 is TGTGCCAGCAGCTTGGTGGGACTAGCGGTTACAGATACGCAGTATTTT. This codes for CASSLVGLAVTDTQYF.

This clone was recorded once. The chain joins TRBV6-6 to TRBJ2-7, with D perhaps given as TRBD1 or TRBD2 (5 bases each). Germline CDR1 MNHNY, CDR2 SVGAGI (reference sequence). The CDR3 runs 13 residues. Trimming removed 8 bases from V and 4 bases from J, with 15 bases in between. The CDR3 is CASGRQGGYEQYF. The CDR3 coding sequence is TGTGCCAGCGGGCGGCAGGGCGGGTACGAGCAGTACTTC.

V is TRBV11-2 and J is TRBJ1-6; 7 bases are shared with TRBD1. The V segment lost 4 bases and the J segment 5 bases; nucleotides outside the gene matches: 5. The CDR3 is made up of 15 amino acids. CDR1 is SGHAT, CDR2 FQNNGV, per germline. The CDR3 sequence: CASSYTTGNNSPLHF. CDR3 bases: TGTGCCAGCAGCTATACGACAGGGAATAATTCACCCCTCCACTTT.

The count of this clone is one. The same CDR3 arises from other DNA sequences in this sample as well. The chain employs TRBV28 and TRBJ1-1; unclear D gene. The CDR3 sequence is 12 residues long. The germline CDR1 and CDR2 sequences are MDHEN and SYDVKM. With 1 base removed from V and 3 bases from J, the gap between germline ends came to 3 bases. CDR3 sequence reads: CASSLSDTEAFF. DNA of the CDR3: TGTGCCAGCAGTTTATCAGACACTGAAGCTTTCTTT.

This clone turned up a few times. V and J are TRBV7-2 and TRBJ1-5; 7 bases line up with TRBD1. J lost 3 bases, V lost 5 bases, and 7 bases had no gene match. From germline, CDR1 is SGHTA and CDR2 FQGNSA. This CDR3 is built from 15 residues. CDR3 residues: CASSLFGTVNQPQHF. In DNA, the CDR3 is TGTGCCAGCAGCCTTTTTGGGACAGTCAATCAGCCCCAGCATTTT.

In its sample, this clone was seen a few times. V gene TRBV5-8 combines with J gene TRBJ2-5; maybe TRBD1 (6 bases). The V gene lost 0 bases and the J gene lost 5 bases, with 17 bases spanning the gap. Germline values: CDR1 SGHTS, CDR2 YDEGEE. This CDR3 is built from 16 residues. CDR3 sequence (DNA): TGTGCCAGCAGCTTGGGTGACAGGCTCGAGGCGGAGACCCAGTACTTC. Its protein product is CASSLGDRLEAETQYF.

This clone has ten or more counts. V and J are TRBV7-2 and TRBJ1-1; D may be TRBD1 (5 bases). This CDR3 contains 14 residues. Germline V gene lookup returns CDR1 SGHTA and CDR2 FQGNSA. The V end was cut by 2 bases, the J end by 2 bases, with 9 bases between. CDR3 protein: CASSLLRGNTEAFF. The CDR3 bases are TGTGCCAGCAGCTTACTGAGGGGAAACACTGAAGCTTTCTTT.

The chain couples TRBV28 to TRBJ1-2; D call uncertain. Germline CDR1 and CDR2: MDHEN and SYDVKM. V was pared by 6 bases and J by 4 bases, with 12 bases between. The CDR3 spans 13 residues. Written as DNA, the CDR3 is TGTGCCAGCAGCCTTTTACCGATCTATGGCTACACCTTC. Protein: CASSLLPIYGYTF.

With respect to this clone: This sample also contains other DNA sequences that code for the same CDR3. The rearrangement links TRBV11-3 to TRBJ2-5, with 7 bases fitting TRBD1. Germline CDR1 reads SGHNT; CDR2 reads YENEEA. This CDR3 spans 13 amino acids. V was pared by 1 base and J by 5 bases, with 1 base of the junction left unmatched. CDR3 sequence reads: CASSLGGGETQYF. In DNA, the CDR3 is TGTGCCAGCAGCTTAGGAGGGGGCGAGACCCAGTACTTC. Filled out from reference TRBV11-3 and TRBJ2-5, the complete variable domain reads EAGVVQSPRYKIIEKKQPVAFWCNPISGHNTLYWYLQNLGQGPELLIRYENEEAVDDSQLPKDRFSAERLKGVDSTLKIQPAELGDSAVYLCASSLGGGETQYFGPGTRLLVL.

This chain connects TRBV5-1 to TRBJ2-2; tentatively, D is TRBD1 (6 bases). The CDR3 covers 15 residues. Between the trimmed V and J ends, which lost 3 bases and 1 base, there was a span of 10 bases. In germline, CDR1 is SGHRS, CDR2 YFSETQ. The CDR3 here is CASSSETGNTGELFF. CDR3 DNA sequence: TGCGCCAGCAGCTCAGAGACAGGGAACACCGGGGAGCTGTTTTTT.

This clone was observed a handful of times. V is TRBV27 and J is TRBJ1-2; unclear D gene. This CDR3 contains 14 residues. Between the trimmed V and J ends, which lost 10 bases and 6 bases, there was a span of 21 bases. Germline loops: CDR1 MNHEY, CDR2 SMNVEV (reference sequence). CDR3 bases: TGTGCCAACTCGCGCGGGGAGGGCTTTGATGGCTACACCTTC. As protein: CANSRGEGFDGYTF.

Only a few counts were recorded for this clone. The rearrangement joins TRBV15 to TRBJ1-2; D ambiguous. CDR1 is LNHNV, CDR2 YYDKDF, per germline (reference sequence). This CDR3 spans 15 amino acids. V was clipped by 0 bases and J by 6 bases, with 14 bases between them. In DNA, the CDR3 is TGTGCCACCAGCAGAGATAATAAGGGATCGGATGGCTACACCTTC. This sequence encodes CATSRDNKGSDGYTF.

This clone was detected only a few times. The chain links TRBV9 to TRBJ2-1; weak D call: TRBD2 (5 bases). Trimming left V 3 bases short and J 6 bases short, with 13 bases between. The length of the CDR3 is 14 residues. Germline CDR1 and CDR2: SGDLS and YYNGEE. CDR3 coding DNA: TGTGCCAGCAGCGACTCGATGGGAGCCAATGAGCAGTTCTTC. Residues: CASSDSMGANEQFF.